Below, one T cell receptor (beta chain) is given with its context. Its antigen is currently unknown. CDR1 and CDR2 (germline): SGHRS, YFSETQ. The V and J ends lost 0 bases and 2 bases, in that order; junction bases with no gene match: 14. The CDR3 is 18 residues long. The data stem from a study of T-cell memory formation after mild COVID-19. General study results and limits: CD4+ contracting clones were mainly CM and EM; CD8+ ones, EMRA. Clones from the second wave (peaking day 37) had unconfirmed SARS-CoV-2 specificity.

TCRdb re-derived calls from the 5' RACE reads in MiXCR, one entry per CDR3 protein. Of roughly 170,000 distinct CDR3 sequences listed, roughly a fifth are singletons. This sequence originates from an adult woman who had mild COVID-19 (a few samples of this study predate the infection). Cell type and time point are not known. The chain links TRBV5-1 to TRBJ2-7; TRBD2 aligns across 7 bases. The source material was PBMCs or a T cell subset sorted from them (not recorded which). This chain's CDR3 is CASSLVPSGADLTYEQYF. The CDR3 DNA reads TGCGCCAGCAGCTTGGTTCCTAGCGGAGCTGACCTAACCTACGAGCAGTACTTC.